The clone carrying this T cell receptor beta chain appeared many times. The antigen is not known. The CDR3 is 13 residues long. V gave up 4 bases and J gave up 1 base, with 7 bases separating them. Germline CDR1 is KGHSH and CDR2 is LQKENI. These data belong to a study of HIV-infected children after antiretroviral therapy interruption. Unique molecular identifiers were included in an RNA-based 3' RACE TCR library. TCRdb analysed the 3' RACE reads with MiXCR anew, one entry per CDR3 protein. The table has about 86,000 distinct CDR3 sequences, 6.9% seen once. Overall study results and limits: Naive CD4+ Gini coefficient rose by interruption end, suggesting clonal expansion.

Treatment of the sample: PENTA 11 planned treatment interruption arm or continuous ART arm. At least 24 weeks of at least three-drug ART, in children 2 to 15 years. Cryopreserved PBMC samples required at least 5 million viable cells. This sequence joins TRBV18 and TRBJ1-1, with D unclear. Sequencing used CD45RA+ CD4+ T cells from PBMCs, pooled from several time points, obtained from a donor given antiretroviral therapy, either interrupted or continuous. Regarding subset: naive CD4+ CD45RA+ CD45RO- T cells. This sequence originates from a pool of human donors with HIV. The CDR3 coding sequence is TGTGCCAGCTCACGAAAGCAGAACACTGAAGCTTTCTTT. This sequence encodes CASSRKQNTEAFF.